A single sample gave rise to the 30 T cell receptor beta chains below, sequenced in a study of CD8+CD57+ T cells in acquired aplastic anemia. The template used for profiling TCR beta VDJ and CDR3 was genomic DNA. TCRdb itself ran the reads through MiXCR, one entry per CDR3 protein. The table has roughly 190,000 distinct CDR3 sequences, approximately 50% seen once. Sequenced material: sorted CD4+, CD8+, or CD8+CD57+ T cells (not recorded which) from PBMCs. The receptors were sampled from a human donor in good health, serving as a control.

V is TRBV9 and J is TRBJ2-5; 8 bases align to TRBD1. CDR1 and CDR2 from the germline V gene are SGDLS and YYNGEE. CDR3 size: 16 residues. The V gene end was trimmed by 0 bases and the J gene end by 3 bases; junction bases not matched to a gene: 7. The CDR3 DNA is TGTGCCAGCAGCGTAGGTACAGGGGGACCCGAAGAGACCCAGTACTTC. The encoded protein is CASSVGTGGPEETQYF. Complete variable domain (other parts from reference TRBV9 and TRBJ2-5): DSGVTQTPKHLITATGQRVTLRCSPRSGDLSVYWYQQSLDQGLQFLIQYYNGEERAKGNILERFSAQQFPDLHSELNLSSLELGDSALYFCASSVGTGGPEETQYFGPGTRLLVL.

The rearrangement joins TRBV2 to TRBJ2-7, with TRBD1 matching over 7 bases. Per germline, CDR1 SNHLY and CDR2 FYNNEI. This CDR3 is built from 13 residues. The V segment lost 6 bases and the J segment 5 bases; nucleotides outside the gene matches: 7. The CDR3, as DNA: TGTGCCAGCAGCGCGTGGCAGGGGGACGAGCAGTACGTC. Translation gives CASSAWQGDEQYV.

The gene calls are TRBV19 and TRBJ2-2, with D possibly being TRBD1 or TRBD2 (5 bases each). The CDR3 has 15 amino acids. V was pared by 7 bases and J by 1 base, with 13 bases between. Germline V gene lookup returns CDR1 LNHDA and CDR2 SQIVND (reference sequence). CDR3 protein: CASIPSGRNTGELFF. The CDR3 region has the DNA TGTGCCAGTATCCCGTCGGGGCGGAACACCGGGGAGCTGTTTTTT.

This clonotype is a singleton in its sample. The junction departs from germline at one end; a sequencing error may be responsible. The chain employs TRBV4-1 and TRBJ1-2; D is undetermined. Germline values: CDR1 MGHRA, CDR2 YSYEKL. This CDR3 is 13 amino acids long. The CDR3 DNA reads TGTGCCAGCAGCAGGAACTCTAACTATGGCTACACCTTC. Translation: CASSRNSNYGYTF.

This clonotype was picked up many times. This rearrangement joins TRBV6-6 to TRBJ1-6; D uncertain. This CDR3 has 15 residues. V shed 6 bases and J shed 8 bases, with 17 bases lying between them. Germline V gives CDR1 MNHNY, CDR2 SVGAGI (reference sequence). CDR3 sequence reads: CASSPTAGSYSPLHF. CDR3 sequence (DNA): TGTGCCAGCAGCCCCACCGCCGGTAGTTATTCACCCCTCCACTTT.

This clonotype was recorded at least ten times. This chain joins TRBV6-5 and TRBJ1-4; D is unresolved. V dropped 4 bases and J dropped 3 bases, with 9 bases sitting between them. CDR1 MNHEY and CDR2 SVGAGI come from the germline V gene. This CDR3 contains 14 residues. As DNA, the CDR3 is TGTGCCAGCAGTTCGAGCGGGCCTAATGAAAAACTGTTTTTT. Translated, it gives CASSSSGPNEKLFF.

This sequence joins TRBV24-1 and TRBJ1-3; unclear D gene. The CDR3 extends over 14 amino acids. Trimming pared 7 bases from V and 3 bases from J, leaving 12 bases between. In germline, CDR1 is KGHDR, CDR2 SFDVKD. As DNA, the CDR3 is TGTGCCACCAGCCAAGGCCAGGTTGGAAACACCATATATTTT. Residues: CATSQGQVGNTIYF.

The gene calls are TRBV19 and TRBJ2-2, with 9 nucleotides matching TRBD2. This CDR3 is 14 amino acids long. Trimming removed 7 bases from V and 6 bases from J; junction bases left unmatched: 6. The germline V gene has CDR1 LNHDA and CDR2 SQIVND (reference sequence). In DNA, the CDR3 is TGTGCCAGTACAGGAGTAGCGGGGGCCGGGGAGCTGTTTTTT. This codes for CASTGVAGAGELFF.

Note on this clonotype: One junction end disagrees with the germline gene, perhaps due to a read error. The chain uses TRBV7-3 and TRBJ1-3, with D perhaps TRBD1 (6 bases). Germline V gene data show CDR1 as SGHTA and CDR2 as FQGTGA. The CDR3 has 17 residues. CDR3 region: CASSQGDRGGMGNTIYF. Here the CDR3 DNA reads TGCGCCAGCAGCCAAGGGGATCGAGGGGGTATGGGAAACACCATATATTTT.

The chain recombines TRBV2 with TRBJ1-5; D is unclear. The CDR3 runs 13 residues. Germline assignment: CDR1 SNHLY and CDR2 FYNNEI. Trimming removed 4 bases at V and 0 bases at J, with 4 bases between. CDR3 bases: TGTGCCAGCAGTGTGTATAGCAATCAGCCCCAGCATTTT. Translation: CASSVYSNQPQHF.

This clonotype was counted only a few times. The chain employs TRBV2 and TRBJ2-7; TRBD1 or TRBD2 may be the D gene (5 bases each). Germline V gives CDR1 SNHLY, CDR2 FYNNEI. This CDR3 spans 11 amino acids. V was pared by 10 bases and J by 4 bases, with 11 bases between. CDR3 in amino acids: CATQGVYEQYF. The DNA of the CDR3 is TGTGCCACCCAGGGAGTGTACGAGCAGTACTTC. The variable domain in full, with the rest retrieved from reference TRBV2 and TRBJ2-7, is EPEVTQTPSHQVTQMGQEVILRCVPISNHLYFYWYRQILGQKVEFLVSFYNNEISEKSEIFDDQFSVERPDGSNFTLKIRSTKLEDSAMYFCATQGVYEQYFGPGTRLTVT.

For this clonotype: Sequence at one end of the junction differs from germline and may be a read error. CDR3 sequence: CARSTLSGRFYEQYF. The CDR3 coding sequence is TGTGCCCGCAGCACCCTAAGCGGGAGATTCTACGAGCAGTACTTC. J is TRBJ2-7 and V is TRBV7-6; 8 positions agree with TRBD2. Germline V gives CDR1 SGHVS, CDR2 FNYEAQ. The length of the CDR3 is 15 residues.

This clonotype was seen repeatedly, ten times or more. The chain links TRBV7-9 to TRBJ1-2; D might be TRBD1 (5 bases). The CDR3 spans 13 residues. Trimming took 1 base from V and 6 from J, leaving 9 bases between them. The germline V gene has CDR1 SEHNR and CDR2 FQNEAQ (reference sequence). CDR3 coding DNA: TGTGCCAGCAGCTTAGGGGGACGGGATGGCTACACCTTC. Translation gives CASSLGGRDGYTF.

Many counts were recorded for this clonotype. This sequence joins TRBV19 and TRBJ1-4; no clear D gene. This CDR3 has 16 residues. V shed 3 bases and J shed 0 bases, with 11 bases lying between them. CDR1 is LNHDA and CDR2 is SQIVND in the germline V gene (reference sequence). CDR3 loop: CASSIITTPTNEKLFF. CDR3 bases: TGTGCCAGTAGTATTATAACCACCCCAACTAATGAAAAACTGTTTTTT.

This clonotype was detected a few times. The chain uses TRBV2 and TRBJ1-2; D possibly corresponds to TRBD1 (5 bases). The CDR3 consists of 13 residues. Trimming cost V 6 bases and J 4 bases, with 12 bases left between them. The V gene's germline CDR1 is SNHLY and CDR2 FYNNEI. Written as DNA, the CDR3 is TGTGCCAGCAGGATGGGGCAGACCTATGGCTACACCTTC. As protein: CASRMGQTYGYTF. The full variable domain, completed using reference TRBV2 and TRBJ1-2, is EPEVTQTPSHQVTQMGQEVILRCVPISNHLYFYWYRQILGQKVEFLVSFYNNEISEKSEIFDDQFSVERPDGSNFTLKIRSTKLEDSAMYFCASRMGQTYGYTFGSGTRLTVV.

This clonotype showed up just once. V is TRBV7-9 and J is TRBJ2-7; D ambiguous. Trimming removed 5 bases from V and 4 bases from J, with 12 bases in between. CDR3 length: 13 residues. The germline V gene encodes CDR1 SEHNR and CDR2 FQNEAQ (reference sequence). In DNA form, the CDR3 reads TGTGCCAGCAGCAGGGCCGAGCTTTACGAGCAGTACTTC. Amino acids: CASSRAELYEQYF.

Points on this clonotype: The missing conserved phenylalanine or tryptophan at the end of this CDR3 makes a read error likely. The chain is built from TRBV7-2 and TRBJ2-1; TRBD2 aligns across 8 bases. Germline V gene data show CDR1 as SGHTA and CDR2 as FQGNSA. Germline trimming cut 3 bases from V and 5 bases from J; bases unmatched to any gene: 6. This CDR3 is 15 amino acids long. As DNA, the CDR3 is TGTGCCAGCAGCTTCGGGGGGGCCCCCAACAATGAGCAGTTCCTC. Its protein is CASSFGGAPNNEQFL.

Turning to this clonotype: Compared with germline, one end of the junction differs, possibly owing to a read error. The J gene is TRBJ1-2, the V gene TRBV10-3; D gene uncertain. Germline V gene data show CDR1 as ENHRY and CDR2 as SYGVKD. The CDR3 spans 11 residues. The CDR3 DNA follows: TGTGCCAGCAGTCCGGCGACCGGCTACACCTTC. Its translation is CASSPATGYTF.

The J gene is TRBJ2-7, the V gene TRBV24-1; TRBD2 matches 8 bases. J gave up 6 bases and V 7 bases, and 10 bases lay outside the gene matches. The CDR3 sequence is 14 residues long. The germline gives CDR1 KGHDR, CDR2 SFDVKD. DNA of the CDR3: TGTGCCACCAGCCCGGGACTAGGGCGTCGCGAGCAGTACTTC. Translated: CATSPGLGRREQYF.

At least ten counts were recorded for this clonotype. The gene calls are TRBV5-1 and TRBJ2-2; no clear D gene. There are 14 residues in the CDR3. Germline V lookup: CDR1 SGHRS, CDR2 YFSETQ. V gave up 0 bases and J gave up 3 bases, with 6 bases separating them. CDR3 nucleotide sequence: TGCGCCAGCAGCTTGGACCAGCACACCGGGGAGCTGTTTTTT. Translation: CASSLDQHTGELFF. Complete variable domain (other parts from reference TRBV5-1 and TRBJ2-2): KAGVTQTPRYLIKTRGQQVTLSCSPISGHRSVSWYQQTPGQGLQFLFEYFSETQRNKGNFPGRFSGRQFSNSRSEMNVSTLELGDSALYLCASSLDQHTGELFFGEGSRLTVL.

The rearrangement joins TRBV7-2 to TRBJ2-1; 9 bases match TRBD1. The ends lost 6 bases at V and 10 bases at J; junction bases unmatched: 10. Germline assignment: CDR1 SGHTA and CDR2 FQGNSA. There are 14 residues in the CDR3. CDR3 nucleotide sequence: TGTGCCAGCAGTTCCGGGACAGGGCGGTCGGAGCAGTTCTTC. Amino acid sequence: CASSSGTGRSEQFF.

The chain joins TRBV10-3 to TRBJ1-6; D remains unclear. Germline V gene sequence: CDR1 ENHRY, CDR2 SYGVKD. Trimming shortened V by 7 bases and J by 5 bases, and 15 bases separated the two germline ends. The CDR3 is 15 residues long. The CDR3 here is CAIMTLAGNNSPLHF. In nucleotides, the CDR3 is TGTGCCATCATGACCCTAGCGGGGAATAATTCACCCCTCCACTTT.

The CDR3 spells CASNAGTGSLLGNEQYF. The CDR3 DNA reads as TGCGCCAGCAACGCCGGGACAGGTTCACTCTTGGGAAACGAGCAGTACTTC. This rearrangement joins TRBV10-2 to TRBJ2-7, with 8 positions matching TRBD1. CDR1 is WSHSY, CDR2 SAAADI, per germline. With 7 bases clipped from V and 5 bases from J, the junction kept 19 bases outside the gene matches. The CDR3 is made up of 17 amino acids.

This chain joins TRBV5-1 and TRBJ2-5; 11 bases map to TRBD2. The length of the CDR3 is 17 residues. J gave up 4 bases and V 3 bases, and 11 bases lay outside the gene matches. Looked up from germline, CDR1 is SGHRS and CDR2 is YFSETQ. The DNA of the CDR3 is TGCGCCAGCAGCTCGAACTTAGCGGGAGGGCCCCGAGAGACCCAGTACTTC. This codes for CASSSNLAGGPRETQYF.

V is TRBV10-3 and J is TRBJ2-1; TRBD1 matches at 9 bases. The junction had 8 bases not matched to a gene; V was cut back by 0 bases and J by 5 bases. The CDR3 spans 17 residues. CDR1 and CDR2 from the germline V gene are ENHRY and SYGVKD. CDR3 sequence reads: CAISESVGQGFNNEQFF. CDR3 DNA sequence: TGTGCCATCAGTGAGTCCGTGGGACAGGGTTTTAACAATGAGCAGTTCTTC.

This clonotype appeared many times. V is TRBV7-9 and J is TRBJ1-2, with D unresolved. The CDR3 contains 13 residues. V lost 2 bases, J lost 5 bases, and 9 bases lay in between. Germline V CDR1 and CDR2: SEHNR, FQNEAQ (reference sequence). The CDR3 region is CASSLSRLYGYTF. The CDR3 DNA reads TGTGCCAGCAGCTTAAGTAGACTGTATGGCTACACCTTC.

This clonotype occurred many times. CDR3 region: CASSLSGGHYEQYF. CDR3 bases: TGTGCCAGCAGCTTGTCCGGGGGGCACTACGAGCAGTACTTC. The gene calls are TRBV7-3 and TRBJ2-7; a possible D gene is TRBD2 (7 bases). The ends were cut back, 3 bases at V and 3 bases at J, with 12 bases in the middle. Germline CDR1 and CDR2: SGHTA and FQGTGA. The CDR3 extends over 14 amino acids. The full variable domain, with the rest looked up from reference TRBV7-3 and TRBJ2-7, is GAGVSQTPSNKVTEKGKYVELRCDPISGHTALYWYRQSLGQGPEFLIYFQGTGAADDSGLPNDRFFAVRPEGSVSTLKIQRTERGDSAVYLCASSLSGGHYEQYFGPGTRLTVT.

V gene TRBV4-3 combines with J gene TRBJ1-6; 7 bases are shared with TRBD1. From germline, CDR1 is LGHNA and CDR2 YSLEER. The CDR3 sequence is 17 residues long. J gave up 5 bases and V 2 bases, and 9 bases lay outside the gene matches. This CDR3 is CASSQPSDRSNNSPLHF. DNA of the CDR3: TGCGCCAGCAGCCAACCCTCGGACAGGTCAAATAATTCACCCCTCCACTTT.

The CDR3 bases are TGTGCCAGCAGCTTCTGGACAGGGGCTGGAAACACCATATATTTT. Translated: CASSFWTGAGNTIYF. The chain combines TRBV7-9 with TRBJ1-3; TRBD1 matches 9 bases. The J segment lost 2 bases and the V segment lost 3 bases, leaving 2 bases of the junction unmatched. Germline V CDR1 and CDR2: SEHNR, FQNEAQ (reference sequence). CDR3 size: 15 residues.

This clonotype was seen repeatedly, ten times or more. DNA for the CDR3: TGCGCCAGCAGCTGGACTAGCGGGGGGGGGGGGTATCTAGATACGCAGTATTTT. It codes for CASSWTSGGGGYLDTQYF. The chain joins TRBV5-1 to TRBJ2-3; TRBD2 matches at 15 bases. Per the germline V gene, CDR1 is SGHRS and CDR2 is YFSETQ. The CDR3 has 18 amino acids. Germline trimming cut 3 bases from V and 5 bases from J; bases unmatched to any gene: 10.